The present entry profiles one T cell receptor (beta chain) with its context. After constant-region reverse-primer amplification, full-length variable regions underwent semi-nested PCR with Nested Universal Primer A. TCRdb re-derived calls from the 5' RACE reads in MiXCR, one entry per CDR3 protein. This sample has roughly 38,000 distinct CDR3 sequences, with approximately 17% found just once. The receptor was isolated from a female donor with breast cancer. Sequenced: naive CD4+ T cells sorted from a lymph node. Noted subset: naive CD4+ T cells, CD4+CD45RA+CD25-.

Written as DNA, the CDR3 is TGTGCCAGCAGTTGGTTTGGAGGCCACACCTTC. Translating gives CASSWFGGHTF. The rearrangement uses TRBV27 and TRBJ1-2; no clear D. CDR1 is MNHEY and CDR2 is SMNVEV in the germline V gene (reference sequence). The CDR3 length is 11 residues. The V end was cut by 4 bases, the J end by 12 bases, with 12 bases between.